This is a list of T cell receptor beta chains from one sample in a study of shared clonotypes between healthy human individuals. Sequencing was performed with immunoSEQ multiplex PCR; in TCRdb, only in-frame clones are kept and a portion is missing. The sample holds 2,500,000 or so clones, more than 80% seen once. The sample consisted of naive CD4+ T cells sorted from blood. These receptors all stem from a young man in good health. The CDR3 runs from the conserved cysteine through the conserved F or W. Fields, in order: D gene, V gene, CDR3 length, clone size, J gene, CDR3 DNA, CDR3 protein. A D gene is named only where the DNA matches it firmly. Clone size is given for some rows only: seen once, a few or many times, or a class if the clone is expanded.

>NA|TRBV7-9|16|NA|TRBJ1-2
TGTGCCAGCAGCTTACCAGTCGCTGTGGGCTACTATGGCTACACCTTC
CASSLPVAVGYYGYTF
>TRBD2|TRBV6-5|14|NA|TRBJ2-7
TGTGCCAGCAGTAGAGCGGGGGAGGTATACGAGCAGTACTTC
CASSRAGEVYEQYF
>NA|TRBV6-1|15|NA|TRBJ2-1
TGTGCCAGCAGTGAACCCAATCTTTCCTACAATGAGCAGTTCTTC
CASSEPNLSYNEQFF
>TRBD1|TRBV7-9|15|NA|TRBJ1-4
TGTGCCAGCAGCCTAGCAGGGGGGCTTGGGGAAAAACTGTTTTTT
CASSLAGGLGEKLFF
>NA|TRBV7-9|12|few|TRBJ1-1
TGTGCCAGCAGCCCCAAGCTACCTGAAGCTTTCTTT
CASSPKLPEAFF
>TRBD1|TRBV19|16|few|TRBJ2-7
TGTGCCAGTAGCCCCGGGACAGGTTCCTTCGGGCCCGAGCAGTACTTC
CASSPGTGSFGPEQYF
>NA|TRBV11-2|15|once|TRBJ2-1
TGTGCCAGCAGCTTAGATTACGGGAGTTGGAATGAGCAGTTCTTC
CASSLDYGSWNEQFF
>TRBD2|TRBV19|15|NA|TRBJ2-3
TGTGCCAGTAGCTTAACTAGCGTGGGAACAGATACGCAGTATTTT
CASSLTSVGTDTQYF
>NA|TRBV6-1|17|NA|TRBJ1-4
TGTGCCAGCAGTGTGTCGATGACAACTTATGGGGGTGAAAAACTGTTTTTT
CASSVSMTTYGGEKLFF
>NA|TRBV25-1|16|NA|TRBJ2-5
TGTGCCAGCAGTGAATATAAAGGGGCCCGGCCGGAGACCCAGTACTTC
CASSEYKGARPETQYF
>TRBD1|TRBV12-5|17|NA|TRBJ2-1
TGTGCTAGTGGCCACCCAGACAGGGGTAGCTCCTACAATGAGCAGTTCTTC
CASGHPDRGSSYNEQFF
>TRBD1|TRBV10-2|14|NA|TRBJ1-5
TGCGCCAGCAGCCCTGACAGGGGGCCGCAGCCCCAGCATTTT
CASSPDRGPQPQHF
>NA|TRBV19|15|NA|TRBJ1-1
TGTGCCAGTAAAGACGCGGACCAAATGAACACTGAAGCTTTCTTT
CASKDADQMNTEAFF
>NA|TRBV7-9|15|NA|TRBJ1-2
TGTGCCAGCAGCTTCTCCGGCGGGGGGTCTTATGGCTACACCTTC
CASSFSGGGSYGYTF
>TRBD2|TRBV5-1|14|NA|TRBJ2-5
TGCGCCAGCAGTTATCCGGGACTAGGAGAGACCCAGTACTTC
CASSYPGLGETQYF
>TRBD1|TRBV11-3|14|NA|TRBJ2-7
TGTGCCAGCAGCTCGGGACAGGGGCGTCGCGAGCAGTACTTC
CASSSGQGRREQYF
>TRBD1|TRBV25-1|14|NA|TRBJ2-7
TGTGCCAGCAGCGCGGGACAGGGGCCCTACGAGCAGTACTTC
CASSAGQGPYEQYF
>NA|TRBV10-1|9|NA|TRBJ2-7
TGCGCCAGCAGCAACGAGCAGTACTTC
CASSNEQYF
>NA|TRBV7-9|15|NA|TRBJ2-5
TGTGCCAGCAGCTTAGCGCGGTGGATCCAAGAGACCCAGTACTTC
CASSLARWIQETQYF
>TRBD1|TRBV7-2|14|NA|TRBJ2-4
TGTGCCAGCAGCTCCCGACAGGGTAGTTACATTCAGTACTTC
CASSSRQGSYIQYF
>NA|TRBV5-1|12|few|TRBJ2-3
TGCGCCAGCAGCTTGGATCTAGATACGCAGTATTTT
CASSLDLDTQYF
>TRBD1|TRBV28|15|once|TRBJ2-3
TGTGCCAGCAGTTGGACAGGGGCGCGCACAGATACGCAGTATTTT
CASSWTGARTDTQYF
>NA|TRBV6-1|12|NA|TRBJ2-1
TGTGCCAGCACTAGAACGGGGAGCGAGCAGTTCTTC
CASTRTGSEQFF
>TRBD2|TRBV10-3|14|NA|TRBJ2-7
TGTGCCATCAAACTAGCGGGAGACTCCTACGAGCAGTACTTC
CAIKLAGDSYEQYF
>NA|TRBV11-2|14|NA|TRBJ2-7
TGTGCCAGCAGCTTAGATTCCGGGTCCTACGAGCAGTACTTC
CASSLDSGSYEQYF
>NA|TRBV5-1|15|NA|TRBJ2-3
TGCGCCAGCAGCTCGTGGGGGGCTAGCACAGATACGCAGTATTTT
CASSSWGASTDTQYF
>NA|TRBV5-1|14|NA|TRBJ1-1
TGCGCCAGCAGCTTCGACGGCGGGAACACTGAAGCTTTCTTT
CASSFDGGNTEAFF
>NA|TRBV20-1|10|NA|TRBJ1-2
TGCAGTGCTACAAAGACCACTTACACCTTC
CSATKTTYTF
>NA|TRBV29-1|10|NA|TRBJ1-1
TGCAGCGTTGAAGGGACTGAAGCTTTCTTT
CSVEGTEAFF
>NA|TRBV9|15|NA|TRBJ1-4
TGTGCCAGCAGCGTATCCCGGGGAGGAGGCGAAAAACTGTTTTTT
CASSVSRGGGEKLFF
>NA|TRBV10-3|12|NA|TRBJ2-7
TGTGCCGCCGGGGGGACAGCATACGAGCAGTACTTC
CAAGGTAYEQYF
>NA|TRBV18|16|NA|TRBJ2-1
TGTGCCAGCTCACCCCCCGGGGCCGCCGGGGGCAATGAGCAGTTCTTC
CASSPPGAAGGNEQFF
>NA|TRBV20-1|11|NA|TRBJ2-1
TGCAGTGCTAGGGTCCACAATGAGCAGTTCTTC
CSARVHNEQFF
>NA|TRBV28|15|NA|TRBJ1-5
TGTGCCAGCTGGGATCAAGGGAAGGGCAATCAGCCCCAGCATTTT
CASWDQGKGNQPQHF
>TRBD1|TRBV25-1|11|NA|TRBJ2-7
TGTGCCAGCAGTGGACAGGGTGAGCAGTACTTC
CASSGQGEQYF
>NA|TRBV27|15|NA|TRBJ2-7
TGTGCCAGCAGTTTTGGCCGGGGTACATCCTACGAGCAGTACTTC
CASSFGRGTSYEQYF
>TRBD2|TRBV6-5|15|NA|TRBJ2-1
TGTGCCAGCCGGACTAGCGGGAGGTTGGGGAATGAGCAGTTCTTC
CASRTSGRLGNEQFF
>NA|TRBV6-5|13|once|TRBJ2-7
TGTGCCAGCAGGTCCGGGGTCTGGGGCGAGCAGTACTTC
CASRSGVWGEQYF
>TRBD2|TRBV9|16|NA|TRBJ2-5
TGTGCCAGCAGCCTTGGGACTAGCGGCCCTCCGGAGACCCAGTACTTC
CASSLGTSGPPETQYF
>TRBD1|TRBV7-8|16|NA|TRBJ1-2
TGTGCCAGCAGCCTACATGGGACAGGCGGGGACTATGGCTACACCTTC
CASSLHGTGGDYGYTF
>TRBD2|TRBV2|15|NA|TRBJ2-2
TGTGCCAGCAGTGAAGTGGCGGGAGGGAGCGGGGAGCTGTTTTTT
CASSEVAGGSGELFF
>NA|TRBV9|16|NA|TRBJ2-5
TGTGCCAGCAGCGTAGTGCCCGGGGCGGCCCAAGAGACCCAGTACTTC
CASSVVPGAAQETQYF
>TRBD2|TRBV14|18|NA|TRBJ2-7
TGTGCCAGCAGCCGAAACACCGGACTAGCGGGAGTGAACTACGAGCAGTACTTC
CASSRNTGLAGVNYEQYF
>NA|TRBV20-1|10|few|TRBJ2-1
TGCAGTGCTAGTTACAATGAGCAGTTCTTC
CSASYNEQFF
>TRBD1|TRBV7-9|11|NA|TRBJ1-2
TGTGCCAGCAGCTCAGGACAGGGGGTCACCTTC
CASSSGQGVTF
>NA|TRBV30|14|NA|TRBJ2-5
TGTGCCTGGAGTGTCACGGTGGGGCAAGAGACCCAGTACTTC
CAWSVTVGQETQYF
>TRBD2|TRBV5-6|16|NA|TRBJ2-1
TGTGCCAGCAGCTTACCTGCGGGAGGATCCTACAATGAGCAGTTCTTC
CASSLPAGGSYNEQFF
>NA|TRBV28|12|few|TRBJ1-2
TGTGCCAGCAGTTTATGGAAGGATGGCTACACCTTC
CASSLWKDGYTF
>NA|TRBV6-5|13|NA|TRBJ1-2
TGTGCCAGCAGGAGCCCAAAGGACTATGGCTACACCTTC
CASRSPKDYGYTF
>TRBD1|TRBV2|15|NA|TRBJ2-5
TGTGCCAGCAGTAGAGAGACAGGGGGCCGGGAGACCCAGTACTTC
CASSRETGGRETQYF
>NA|TRBV19|12|NA|TRBJ1-1
TGTGCCAGTAGTATGGTATATTCCGAAGCTTTCTTT
CASSMVYSEAFF
>NA|TRBV28|16|NA|TRBJ2-2
TGTGCCAGCAGTTTAAGTGGGGGAGCGAACACCGGGGAGCTGTTTTTT
CASSLSGGANTGELFF
>NA|TRBV2|16|NA|TRBJ1-4
TGTGCCAGCAGCTTACCAGGGCAGGGGCCTAATGAAAAACTGTTTTTT
CASSLPGQGPNEKLFF